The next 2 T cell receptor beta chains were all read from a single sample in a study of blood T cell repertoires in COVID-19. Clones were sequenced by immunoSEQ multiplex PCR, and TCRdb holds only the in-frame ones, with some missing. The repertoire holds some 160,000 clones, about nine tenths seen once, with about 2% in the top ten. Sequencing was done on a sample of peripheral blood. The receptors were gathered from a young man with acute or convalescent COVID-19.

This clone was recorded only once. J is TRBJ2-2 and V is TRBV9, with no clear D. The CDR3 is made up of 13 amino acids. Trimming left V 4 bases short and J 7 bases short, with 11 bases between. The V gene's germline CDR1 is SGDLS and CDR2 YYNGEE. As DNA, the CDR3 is TGTGCCAGCAGCCCAAGAGAGGTCGGGGAGCTGTTTTTT. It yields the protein CASSPREVGELFF.

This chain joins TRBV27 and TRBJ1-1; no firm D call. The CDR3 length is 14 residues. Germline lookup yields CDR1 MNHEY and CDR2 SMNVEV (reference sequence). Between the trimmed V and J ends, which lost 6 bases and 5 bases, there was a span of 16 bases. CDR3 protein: CASRFRFSGTEAFF. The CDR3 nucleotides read TGTGCCAGCAGGTTTCGATTTTCGGGGACTGAAGCTTTCTTT.